Listed below are T cell receptor beta chains from one sample, sequenced in a study of beta chain features in type 1 diabetes. Sequenced by immunoSEQ multiplex PCR; TCRdb stores in-frame clones only, minus some. The sample has around 280,000 clones, over 12% seen once; the top ten hold 0.015% to 0.017%. Sequenced material: naive CD4+ T cells from blood. The receptors shown here come from a man aged 18 to 29 with type 1 diabetes. CDR3s include the opening cysteine and the closing phenylalanine or tryptophan. The D gene is left open where the match is weak. Size is stated for part of the rows, as once, few or many counts, or as a class when the clone is expanded.

cdr3_nt,cdr3_aa,v_call,clone_size,cdr3_length,d_call,j_call
TGCGCCAGCCACCTAGCGGGGGGGCTCGGTGAGCAGTTCTTC,CASHLAGGLGEQFF,TRBV5-1,few,14,TRBD2,TRBJ2-1
TGTGCCAGCAGTTCCTCGGGGGATACGCAGTATTTT,CASSSSGDTQYF,TRBV7-2,few,12,NA,TRBJ2-3
TGTGCCACAAAGTTGGACAAGACTGACGAGCAGTACTTC,CATKLDKTDEQYF,TRBV28,NA,13,NA,TRBJ2-7
TGCGCCAGCAGCCTTCGACAGGGGGCCGACGAGCAGTACTTC,CASSLRQGADEQYF,TRBV5-1,NA,14,TRBD1,TRBJ2-7
TGTGCCAGCTCACCACCTAGTTCCAATGAGCAGTTCTTC,CASSPPSSNEQFF,TRBV18,NA,13,NA,TRBJ2-1
TGTGCCAGCAGCCAGGCTATTATGGGGGGACTCCAAAGGACACGTCCAGATACGCAGTATTTT,CASSQAIMGGLQRTRPDTQYF,TRBV4-2,NA,21,NA,TRBJ2-3
TGCGCCAGCAGCTTCACCCCCACGGGACTGGAATACGAGCAGTACTTC,CASSFTPTGLEYEQYF,TRBV5-1,few,16,NA,TRBJ2-7
TGTGCCAGCAGTGAAGTGGGCCGGAGGACCTACGAGCAGTACTTC,CASSEVGRRTYEQYF,TRBV6-1,few,15,NA,TRBJ2-7
TGTGCCAGCAAAACGGACAGCGGAGGAGCCGGGGAGCTGTTTTTT,CASKTDSGGAGELFF,TRBV5-6,NA,15,NA,TRBJ2-2
TGTGCCAGCAGTTATATCACTAGCGGGAGGGATGAGCAGTTCTTC,CASSYITSGRDEQFF,TRBV28,few,15,TRBD2,TRBJ2-1
TGCAGCGTTGAGCGACTAGCGGGAACCACAGATACGCAGTATTTT,CSVERLAGTTDTQYF,TRBV29-1,NA,15,TRBD2,TRBJ2-3
TGTGCCAGTAGTATAGAGGGCGAGAGCTGGGAGAGAAGAGATACGCAGTATTTT,CASSIEGESWERRDTQYF,TRBV19,NA,18,NA,TRBJ2-3
TGTGCCAGCACCTCAACTGGAGGGCCGAACACTGAAGCTTTCTTT,CASTSTGGPNTEAFF,TRBV7-9,few,15,NA,TRBJ1-1
TGTGCCAGCAGCGTAGTCCCGCAGGGTGGGGAGACCCAGTACTTC,CASSVVPQGGETQYF,TRBV9,NA,15,NA,TRBJ2-5
TGTGCCAGCAGCTCCACGGGGGTAACAGAGACCCAGTACTTC,CASSSTGVTETQYF,TRBV7-2,NA,14,NA,TRBJ2-5
TGTGCCATCAGTGAGTCGGTGGGGCTGGTGCCCCGCATGAACACTGAAGCTTTCTTT,CAISESVGLVPRMNTEAFF,TRBV10-3,NA,19,NA,TRBJ1-1
TGTGCCAGCAGTGAAGTCAAGGGGCCCACTGAAGCTTTCTTT,CASSEVKGPTEAFF,TRBV2,NA,14,NA,TRBJ1-1
TGTGCCTGGAGCACAGGGGTCAATCAGCCCCAGCATTTT,CAWSTGVNQPQHF,TRBV30,NA,13,TRBD1,TRBJ1-5
TGCGCCAGCAGCTTGGGTCTCCCGACAGATACGCAGTATTTT,CASSLGLPTDTQYF,TRBV5-1,NA,14,NA,TRBJ2-3
TGCGCCAGCAGCTTGGCGCGAGACTTGAGCTCCTACAATGAGCAGTTCTTC,CASSLARDLSSYNEQFF,TRBV5-1,few,17,NA,TRBJ2-1
TGTGCCAGCAGCTTAGAGGGGTCCTCCACGCCAGATACGCAGTATTTT,CASSLEGSSTPDTQYF,TRBV7-7,few,16,NA,TRBJ2-3
TGTGCCAGCAGCTTAATGACAGCCGATGGCTACACCTTC,CASSLMTADGYTF,TRBV7-9,few,13,NA,TRBJ1-2
TGTGCCAGCAGCGTAGAAGCGGGAGGGCCGCTGGAGCAGTACTTC,CASSVEAGGPLEQYF,TRBV9,NA,15,TRBD2,TRBJ2-7
TGTGCCAGCAGTTACCGAGCAGGCAACTACGAGCAGTACTTC,CASSYRAGNYEQYF,TRBV6-5,NA,14,NA,TRBJ2-7
TGTGCCAGCAGCCCGGTGATTGGGGCCAACGTCCTGACTTTC,CASSPVIGANVLTF,TRBV7-2,few,14,NA,TRBJ2-6
TGCGCCAGCAGCCAGCCCAAGACAGGGGGCACTGAAGCTTTCTTT,CASSQPKTGGTEAFF,TRBV4-1,few,15,TRBD1,TRBJ1-1
TGTGCCAGCAGCTTGTCAGGACAGGGCCACGAGCAGTACTTC,CASSLSGQGHEQYF,TRBV7-9,few,14,TRBD1,TRBJ2-7
TGTGCCAGCGAAGACAGGGGGATCGAGACCCAGTACTTC,CASEDRGIETQYF,TRBV28,few,13,TRBD1,TRBJ2-5
NA,CASSRRDIYPCWREYNEQFF,TRBV21-1,few,20,NA,TRBJ2-1
TGCGCCGGCAGCCACCAGGGGGCTGGTGAGACCCAGTACTTC,CAGSHQGAGETQYF,TRBV5-1,NA,14,TRBD1,TRBJ2-5
TGCGCCAGCAGCCAAAATAGCGGGGGGCGGGGAGAGACCCAGTACTTC,CASSQNSGGRGETQYF,TRBV4-3,NA,16,TRBD2,TRBJ2-5
TGTGCCAGCAGCTTACAGGGGGCTGAGCAGTACTTC,CASSLQGAEQYF,TRBV7-2,NA,12,TRBD1,TRBJ2-7
TGCGCCAGCAGCTTGATGGCAGGGGGCTCCTACGAGCAGTACTTC,CASSLMAGGSYEQYF,TRBV5-1,NA,15,TRBD1,TRBJ2-7
TGTGCCAGCAGAAACAAGGGACTAGCGGGAGGGCTTATCACCGGGGAGCTGTTTTTT,CASRNKGLAGGLITGELFF,TRBV11-2,few,19,TRBD2,TRBJ2-2
TGTGCCAGCAGCACAGGGTGGGAAGGGCAGTTCTTC,CASSTGWEGQFF,TRBV2,NA,12,NA,TRBJ2-1
TGTGCCAGCAGCTTAAACGTCGGCTATGGCTACACCTTC,CASSLNVGYGYTF,TRBV7-2,NA,13,NA,TRBJ1-2
TGTGCCAGCAGTTACAAAGTTGGCGAGCAGTACTTC,CASSYKVGEQYF,TRBV27,few,12,NA,TRBJ2-7
TGCGCCAGCAGCCTCGGCTACGAGCAGTACTTC,CASSLGYEQYF,TRBV5-1,NA,11,NA,TRBJ2-7
TGTGCCAGCAGCCCCGGGACTAGCGGCTTTCAAGAGACCCAGTACTTC,CASSPGTSGFQETQYF,TRBV4-2,few,16,TRBD2,TRBJ2-5
TGTGCCAGCAGCTTACGCCTCAGGGTGACTGGGGCCAACGTCCTGACTTTC,CASSLRLRVTGANVLTF,TRBV7-9,NA,17,NA,TRBJ2-6
TGTGCCAGCAGTGGCTACAGGGAGACTGAAGCTTTCTTT,CASSGYRETEAFF,TRBV25-1,NA,13,NA,TRBJ1-1
TGCAGCGTTGAGGTGGGAGCAAGCTACGAGCAGTACTTC,CSVEVGASYEQYF,TRBV29-1,few,13,NA,TRBJ2-7
TGTGCCAGCAGCTTCGACAGGGGGCTCGGTAACTATGGCTACACCTTC,CASSFDRGLGNYGYTF,TRBV7-9,few,16,TRBD1,TRBJ1-2
TGTGCCACCAGCAGAGGTCCCGGGACTAGCGGGGGCAATGAGCAGTTCTTC,CATSRGPGTSGGNEQFF,TRBV15,NA,17,TRBD2,TRBJ2-1
TGTGCCATCAAGCTGGAGGGTACAGATACGCAGTATTTT,CAIKLEGTDTQYF,TRBV10-3,NA,13,NA,TRBJ2-3
TGTGCCTGGAGTGTAGGTTTTAGTTACAGGGAATACGGAGGCAATCAGCCCCAGCATTTT,CAWSVGFSYREYGGNQPQHF,TRBV30,few,20,NA,TRBJ1-5